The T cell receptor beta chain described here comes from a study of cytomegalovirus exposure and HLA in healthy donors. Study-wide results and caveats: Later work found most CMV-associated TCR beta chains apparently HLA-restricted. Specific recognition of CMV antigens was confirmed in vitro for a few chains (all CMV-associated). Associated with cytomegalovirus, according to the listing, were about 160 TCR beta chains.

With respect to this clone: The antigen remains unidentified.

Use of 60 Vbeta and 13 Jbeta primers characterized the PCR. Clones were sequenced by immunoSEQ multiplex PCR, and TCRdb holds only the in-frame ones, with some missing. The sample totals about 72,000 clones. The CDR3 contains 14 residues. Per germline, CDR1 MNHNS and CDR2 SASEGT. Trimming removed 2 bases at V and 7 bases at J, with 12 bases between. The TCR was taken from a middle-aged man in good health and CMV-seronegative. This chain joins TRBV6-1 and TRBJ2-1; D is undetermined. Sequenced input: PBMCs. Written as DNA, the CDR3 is TGTGCCAGCAGTGAAATAGCTAGTTGGAATGAGCAGTTCTTC. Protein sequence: CASSEIASWNEQFF.